This T cell receptor (beta chain) was recorded in a study of metastatic and nonmetastatic thyroid tumors. Study-level information: Blood and tumor or nodule tissue repertoires from malignant and benign thyroid patients were compared.

This CDR3 is 12 amino acids long. CDR1 is ENHRY, CDR2 SYGVKD, per germline. The V end lost 11 bases, the J end lost 2 bases, and 9 bases lay between the germline ends. Each patient went into thyroid surgery without having received any treatment. This clone was counted ten times or more. Its antigen is currently unknown. Study results and caveats: Relative to benign nodules, malignant thyroid tumors were reportedly characterized by significantly elevated TCR beta diversity in blood and tumor.

Under the authors' procedure: What underpinned the distant-metastasis classifier for papillary thyroid cancer was the set of CDR3 differences across clinicopathological groups. MiXCR re-clonotyped the PCR reads for TCRdb. The V and J calls reflect TCRdb's pipeline rather than the authors' work. The sample comprises 25,000 to 35,000 clones, about 10% of which are singletons, and approximately 15% rests with the top ten. This TCR was sampled from a female donor with papillary thyroid cancer or a benign thyroid nodule (not recorded which). Some clones in this sample may be carry-over from other donors' samples. The rearrangement joins TRBV10-3 to TRBJ2-2, with a possible D match to TRBD2 (5 bases). Sequenced sample: blood. CDR3 protein: CAARGNTGELFF. CDR3 sequence (DNA): TGTGCCGCACGGGGAAACACCGGGGAGCTGTTTTTT.